The clone carrying this T cell receptor (beta chain) has a handful of counts. Antigen unknown. There were TCR beta CDR3 regions amplified from RNA transcripts. The HTBI primer set served for first-round RT-PCR of the TCR CDR3. TCRdb re-called the multiplex PCR reads through MiXCR, storing one row per CDR3 protein. The table records more than 250,000 distinct CDR3 sequences, 13% to 15% of them present only once. The data originate from a study of T cells in Graves' hyperthyroidism and ophthalmopathy. The PBMCs were taken from roughly 9.3 ml of fresh peripheral blood. Study-level points and caveats: Separation of ophthalmopathy from stable hyperthyroidism was achieved by a 13 V-J model.

The CDR3 extends over 15 amino acids. Trimming took off 1 base at V and 3 bases at J, with 9 bases between the two ends. Per the germline V gene, CDR1 is LGHDT and CDR2 is YNNKEL (reference sequence). This TCR derives from a woman in her fifties or sixties with Graves' hyperthyroidism that later progressed to Graves' ophthalmopathy. The sample taken for sequencing was blood. The rearrangement uses TRBV3-1 and TRBJ2-2, with a possible D match to TRBD1 (5 bases). Written as DNA, the CDR3 is TGTGCCAGCAGCCAAGGGCAGGGATACACCGGGGAGCTGTTTTTT. This sequence encodes CASSQGQGYTGELFF.